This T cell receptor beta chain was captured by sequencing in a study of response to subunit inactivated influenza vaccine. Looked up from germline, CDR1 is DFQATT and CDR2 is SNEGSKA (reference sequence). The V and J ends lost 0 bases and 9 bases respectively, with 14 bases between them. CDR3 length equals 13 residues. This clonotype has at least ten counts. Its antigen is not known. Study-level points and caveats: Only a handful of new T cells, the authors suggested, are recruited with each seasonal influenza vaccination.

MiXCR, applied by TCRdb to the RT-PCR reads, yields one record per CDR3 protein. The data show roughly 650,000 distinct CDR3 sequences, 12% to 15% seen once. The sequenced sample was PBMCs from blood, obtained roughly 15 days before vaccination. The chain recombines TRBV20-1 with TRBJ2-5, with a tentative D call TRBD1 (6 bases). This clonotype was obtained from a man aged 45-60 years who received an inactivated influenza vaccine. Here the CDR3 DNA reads TGCAGTGCTAGAGAGAGCGCACCAGGGGCCCAGTACTTC. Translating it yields CSARESAPGAQYF.